A single sample is the source of the 12 T cell receptor beta chains below, sequenced in a study of tissue-resident memory T cells in lung cancer. TCR sequencing libraries incorporated unique molecular identifiers. TCRdb ran MiXCR on the reads and lists one entry per CDR3 protein. The sample lists 350 to 450 distinct CDR3 sequences, 15% to 20% occurring once. The CD8+ T cells were FACS-sorted according to CD103 expression. The sample consisted of CD103- CD8+ T cells from lung tumor tissue. These TCRs come from a human donor with treatment-naive lung cancer (subtype not recorded).

In this sample, this clonotype turned up a few times. The genes are TRBV28 and TRBJ1-1, with D uncertain. Looked up from germline, CDR1 is MDHEN and CDR2 is SYDVKM. This CDR3 is 13 amino acids long. V was trimmed by 3 bases and J by 5 bases, leaving 10 bases between them. CDR3: CASSFSKGTEAFF. Written as DNA, the CDR3 is TGTGCCAGCAGTTTTAGCAAGGGAACTGAAGCTTTCTTT. The variable domain in full, completed from reference TRBV28 and TRBJ1-1, reads DVKVTQSSRYLVKRTGEKVFLECVQDMDHENMFWYRQDPGLGLRLIYFSYDVKMKEKGDIPEGYSVSREKKERFSLILESASTNQTSMYLCASSFSKGTEAFFGQGTRLTVV.

This clonotype was seen a few times. V usage is TRBV9 and J usage is TRBJ2-1; D gene ambiguous. This CDR3 region has 15 residues. The V gene lost 0 bases and the J gene lost 7 bases, with 14 bases spanning the gap. The germline V gene has CDR1 SGDLS and CDR2 YYNGEE. The CDR3 sequence is CASSVGSGPPNEQFF. The CDR3 DNA sequence: TGTGCCAGCAGCGTAGGGTCAGGACCCCCAAATGAGCAGTTCTTC.

By proportion, this clonotype is large. The rearrangement joins TRBV7-2 to TRBJ2-2; no reliable D call. The V gene's germline CDR1 is SGHTA and CDR2 FQGNSA. This CDR3 has 15 residues. Trimming removed 4 bases at V and 3 bases at J, with 12 bases between. The DNA for the CDR3 is TGTGCCAGCAGCTATACCGTGGCCCACACCGGGGAGCTGTTTTTT. Its protein product is CASSYTVAHTGELFF.

By share of the sample, this clonotype is large. J is TRBJ2-1 and V is TRBV10-3; 9 bases line up with TRBD2. V lost 10 bases to trimming and J lost 6 bases; unmatched junction nucleotides: 10. The CDR3 spans 14 residues. Germline CDR1 ENHRY, CDR2 SYGVKD. The CDR3 spells CATLGREGSNEQFF. DNA of the CDR3: TGTGCCACCCTAGGGCGGGAGGGGAGCAATGAGCAGTTCTTC.

This clonotype was observed a handful of times. The chain is built from TRBV4-3 and TRBJ1-1, with D uncertain. Looked up from germline, CDR1 is LGHNA and CDR2 is YSLEER. The CDR3 length is 15 residues. With 1 base removed from V and 5 bases from J, the gap between germline ends came to 14 bases. This CDR3 is CASSQGRASGTEAFF. CDR3 DNA sequence: TGCGCCAGCAGCCAAGGAAGGGCCTCGGGGACTGAAGCTTTCTTT.

This clonotype is large (0.1 to 1%). The chain joins TRBV12-3 or TRBV12-4 to TRBJ2-2; D is perhaps TRBD1 (5 bases). There are 15 residues in the CDR3. V lost 4 bases and J lost 7, with 16 bases in between. Here the CDR3 reads CASSSPDTYGGELFF. For the CDR3, the DNA is TGTGCCAGCAGTTCCCCGGACACCTACGGCGGGGAGCTGTTTTTT.

By proportion, this clonotype is medium-sized (0.01 to 0.1%). The chain combines TRBV12-3 or TRBV12-4 with TRBJ2-1; D unresolved. V was shortened by 3 bases and J by 4 bases, with 1 base between the two germline ends. This CDR3 is built from 11 residues. CDR3 amino acids: CASSLYNEQFF. The CDR3 coding sequence is TGTGCCAGCAGTTTGTACAATGAGCAGTTCTTC.

Sample share makes this clonotype large. The rearrangement joins TRBV12-3 or TRBV12-4 to TRBJ2-1; D possibly matches TRBD1 or TRBD2 (5 bases each). V lost 5 bases and J 8 bases, leaving 10 bases between the germline ends. This CDR3 has 12 amino acids. The CDR3 bases are TGTGCCAGCAGTCCCGGGACCGATGAGCAGTTCTTC. Translation: CASSPGTDEQFF.

This clonotype qualifies as medium-sized. The chain links TRBV6-5 to TRBJ2-3; D is undetermined. Germline V gives CDR1 MNHEY, CDR2 SVGAGI. There are 13 residues in the CDR3. The ends were cut back, 6 bases at V and 2 bases at J, with 9 bases in the middle. In nucleotides, the CDR3 is TGTGCCAGCAGCGATGCTTTCACAGATACGCAGTATTTT. Translating gives CASSDAFTDTQYF.

This clonotype rates as large. This chain connects TRBV9 to TRBJ2-1; D may be TRBD2 (6 bases). This CDR3 has 12 residues. V lost 4 bases, J lost 12 bases, and 14 bases lay in between. Germline V gene lookup returns CDR1 SGDLS and CDR2 YYNGEE. Written as DNA, the CDR3 is TGTGCCAGCAGCCCAGGGACTCTTGGGCAGTTCTTC. Amino acids: CASSPGTLGQFF.

A few counts support this clonotype. The chain links TRBV28 to TRBJ2-7, with D perhaps matching TRBD1 (6 bases). The germline V gene encodes CDR1 MDHEN and CDR2 SYDVKM. The CDR3 sequence is 14 residues long. V dropped 6 bases and J dropped 0 bases, with 12 bases sitting between them. The CDR3 region is CASRIGQSSYEQYF. The CDR3 DNA is TGTGCCAGCAGAATCGGACAGAGCTCCTACGAGCAGTACTTC.

In this sample, this clonotype is large (0.1 to 1%). The gene calls are TRBV7-6 and TRBJ2-7; no reliable D call. Germline assignment: CDR1 SGHVS and CDR2 FNYEAQ. V gave up 4 bases and J gave up 3 bases, with 10 bases separating them. This CDR3 is 13 amino acids long. CDR3: CASSSGPNYEQYF. The DNA of the CDR3 is TGTGCCAGCAGCTCCGGGCCAAACTACGAGCAGTACTTC.